These 20 T cell receptor beta chains were all obtained from the same sample, sequenced in a study of identical twins. TCRdb reprocessed the 5' RACE reads via MiXCR and lists one record per CDR3 protein. The table includes roughly 220,000 distinct CDR3 sequences, approximately 7.1% detected once. This sample also appeared in a second study, on T cells expressing NK-cell markers.

The sequenced material came from CD8+ T cells sorted from blood. The receptors here all came from a woman aged 18-29 years in good health.

This chain joins TRBV20-1 and TRBJ2-7; no firm D call. Germline V gives CDR1 DFQATT, CDR2 SNEGSKA (reference sequence). CDR3 size: 13 residues. The V end was cut by 0 bases, the J end by 9 bases, with 15 bases between. The CDR3 DNA reads as TGCAGTGCTAGAGATAGTCTCTCCCTGATGCAGTACTTC. Translated: CSARDSLSLMQYF.

This chain connects TRBV5-6 to TRBJ2-7; 11 bases line up with TRBD2. Losses at the gene ends were 0 bases for V and 6 bases for J; bases not matched to a gene: 2. The CDR3 is 14 residues long. Per germline, CDR1 SGHDT and CDR2 YYEEEE. The CDR3 region is CASSLGTSGFEQYF. CDR3 nucleotide sequence: TGTGCCAGCAGCTTGGGGACTAGCGGGTTCGAGCAGTACTTC.

There are a few counts of this clonotype. This sequence joins TRBV5-5 and TRBJ2-7; the match to TRBD1 covers 9 bases. The CDR3 runs to 16 residues. After removal of 2 bases from V and 7 bases from J, the junction contained 13 bases not matched to a gene. CDR1 is SGHKS and CDR2 is YYEKEE in the germline V gene (reference sequence). In nucleotides, the CDR3 is TGTGCCAGCAGCTTCCGAAGGACAGGGGCCCTTTGGGAGCAGTACTTC. This gives the protein CASSFRRTGALWEQYF. Full variable domain (outside the CDR3, taken from reference TRBV5-5 and TRBJ2-7): DAGVTQSPTHLIKTRGQQVTLRCSPISGHKSVSWYQQVLGQGPQFIFQYYEKEERGRGNFPDRFSARQFPNYSSELNVNALLLGDSALYLCASSFRRTGALWEQYFGPGTRLTVT.

As concerns this clonotype: A junction end diverges from the germline sequence, so it may reflect a read error. This chain joins TRBV7-8 and TRBJ2-7; D may be TRBD2 (5 bases). The CDR3 runs 13 residues. Looked up from germline, CDR1 is SGHVS and CDR2 is FQNEAQ. The CDR3 loop is CASSLGFGSSGDF. The CDR3 coding sequence is TGTGCCAGCAGCTTAGGGTTTGGCAGCTCCGGGGACTTC.

This clonotype was detected ten times or more. The chain carries TRBV6-2 or TRBV6-3 and TRBJ1-6, with TRBD1 as a possible D gene (6 bases). The V gene lost 8 bases and the J gene lost 4 bases, with 12 bases spanning the gap. The CDR3 covers 14 residues. The germline CDR1 and CDR2 sequences are MNHEY and SVGEGT. The DNA for the CDR3 is TGTGCCAGCGCCTGGACAGCGTATAATTCACCCCTCCACTTT. Translated, it gives CASAWTAYNSPLHF.

The chain joins TRBV15 to TRBJ2-5; the D gene is possibly TRBD1 (6 bases). V dropped 5 bases and J dropped 5 bases, with 21 bases sitting between them. Germline V gene lookup returns CDR1 LNHNV and CDR2 YYDKDF (reference sequence). The CDR3 is 16 amino acids. The CDR3: CATSWAWTAREETQYF. The DNA for the CDR3 is TGTGCCACCAGCTGGGCTTGGACAGCGAGGGAGGAGACCCAGTACTTC. Complete variable domain (other parts from reference TRBV15 and TRBJ2-5): DAMVIQNPRYQVTQFGKPVTLSCSQTLNHNVMYWYQQKSSQAPKLLFHYYDKDFNNEADTPDNFQSRRPNTSFCFLDIRSPGLGDTAMYLCATSWAWTAREETQYFGPGTRLLVL.

V usage is TRBV6-5 and J usage is TRBJ2-7, with 10 bases matching TRBD2. The V gene end was trimmed by 5 bases and the J gene end by 0 bases; junction bases not matched to a gene: 4. Germline V gene lookup returns CDR1 MNHEY and CDR2 SVGAGI. The CDR3 totals 15 residues. The CDR3 bases are TGTGCCAGCAGTATACTAGCGGGGAGCTCCTACGAGCAGTACTTC. Its protein is CASSILAGSSYEQYF.

About this clonotype itself: One base away lies a much larger clone, so this may be a sequencing read error. The chain carries TRBV20-1 and TRBJ2-7; 8 bases align to TRBD2. CDR3 size: 14 residues. The germline V gene has CDR1 DFQATT and CDR2 SNEGSKA (reference sequence). V dropped 1 base and J dropped 5; count of bases not matched to a gene: 7. As DNA, the CDR3 is TGCAGTGCTAGAGCGGGAGGGAACCTACACGAGCAGTACTTC. It specifies CSARAGGNLHEQYF.

This clonotype was seen only a few times. J is TRBJ2-7 and V is TRBV7-7; either TRBD1 or TRBD2 may fit D (5 bases each). CDR1 and CDR2 from the germline V gene are SSHAT and FNYEAQ (reference sequence). The CDR3 spans 13 residues. Trimming took 5 bases from V and 7 from J, leaving 15 bases between them. The DNA of the CDR3 is TGTGCCAGCAGCCAGGGACCCGGGGAAGAGCAGTACTTC. Its protein is CASSQGPGEEQYF.

Ten or more counts support this clonotype. The chain recombines TRBV5-6 with TRBJ1-2; no clear D. Germline CDR1 and CDR2: SGHDT and YYEEEE. V gave up 2 bases and J gave up 4 bases, with 6 bases separating them. The CDR3 has 12 amino acids. The chain's CDR3 is CASSLYGYGYTF. The CDR3 DNA reads TGTGCCAGCAGCTTATACGGCTATGGCTACACCTTC.

There are many counts of this clonotype. The chain has TRBV12-3 or TRBV12-4 and TRBJ2-1; possibly TRBD2 for D (6 bases). V was cut by 8 bases and J by 10 bases, with 27 bases left in between. This CDR3 region has 16 residues. The CDR3 is CASSQLRRRLGREQFF. Written as DNA, the CDR3 is TGTGCCAGCTCACAACTCCGGCGGCGACTAGGGAGGGAGCAGTTCTTC.

This chain uses TRBV9 with TRBJ2-4; perhaps TRBD1 as D (6 bases). This CDR3 contains 17 residues. Deletions cut 3 bases from V and 0 bases from J, with 16 bases between. Germline lookup yields CDR1 SGDLS and CDR2 YYNGEE. The CDR3 is CASSAYTQGSAKNIQYF. As DNA, the CDR3 is TGTGCCAGCAGCGCTTATACTCAGGGGTCAGCCAAAAACATTCAGTACTTC.

By proportion, this clonotype is medium-sized (0.01 to 0.1%). The chain couples TRBV3-1 to TRBJ2-6; 7 nucleotides line up with TRBD1. Germline lookup yields CDR1 LGHDT and CDR2 YNNKEL (reference sequence). The V segment lost 1 base and the J segment 3 bases; nucleotides outside the gene matches: 0. CDR3 length equals 15 residues. The CDR3 bases are TGTGCCAGCAGCCAAGGGACAGGTGGGGCCAACGTCCTGACTTTC. Translating gives CASSQGTGGANVLTF.

In its sample, this clonotype was seen many times. The gene calls are TRBV12-3 or TRBV12-4 and TRBJ1-1, with no clear D. V dropped 10 bases and J dropped 2 bases, with 5 bases sitting between them. The CDR3 contains 10 residues. The CDR3 DNA follows: TGTGCCACTGAAAACACTGAAGCTTTCTTT. This gives the protein CATENTEAFF.

The table lists this clonotype with many counts. The chain employs TRBV7-8 and TRBJ2-3; D gene ambiguous. V shed 4 bases and J shed 5 bases, with 7 bases lying between them. CDR1 and CDR2 from the germline V gene are SGHVS and FQNEAQ. This CDR3 is 12 amino acids long. CDR3 sequence (DNA): TGTGCCAGCAGCTCCGAGAGAGATACGCAGTATTTT. Translated, it gives CASSSERDTQYF.

CDR3 coding DNA: TGTGCCAGCAGCCAGGGGGGACCGTCGGACACTGAAGCTTTCTTT. The encoded protein is CASSQGGPSDTEAFF. The chain carries TRBV3-1 and TRBJ1-1, with a possible D match to TRBD1 (5 bases). Germline lookup yields CDR1 LGHDT and CDR2 YNNKEL (reference sequence). V lost 3 bases and J 3 bases, leaving 14 bases between the germline ends. The CDR3 is 15 residues long.

The table lists this clonotype with many counts. At one end, the junction sequence differs from germline, possibly due to a read error. The chain couples TRBV14 to TRBJ1-1; the D gene is possibly TRBD1 (5 bases). Germline lookup yields CDR1 SGHDN and CDR2 FVKESK. The CDR3 has 13 amino acids. The CDR3 loop reads CASSQDRSRVRNF. In nucleotides, the CDR3 is TGTGCCAGCAGCCAAGATAGGAGCAGGGTGCGAAACTTT. The complete variable domain, with remaining parts taken from reference TRBV14 and TRBJ1-1, reads EAGVTQFPSHSVIEKGQTVTLRCDPISGHDNLYWYRRVMGKEIKFLLHFVKESKQDESGMPNNRFLAERTGGTYSTLKVQPAELEDSGVYFCASSQDRSRVRNFGQGTRLTVV.

This chain connects TRBV5-4 to TRBJ2-7, with 7 positions matching TRBD1. The CDR3 contains 15 residues. Germline V gene sequence: CDR1 SGHNT, CDR2 YYREEE (reference sequence). J lost 3 bases, V lost 5 bases, and 11 bases had no gene match. DNA of the CDR3: TGTGCCAGCAGGGAAGAGGGGACAGCGAACTACGAGCAGTACTTC. It is translated as CASREEGTANYEQYF.

In its sample, this clonotype was seen a few times. The chain recombines TRBV14 with TRBJ2-2; D may be TRBD1 (6 bases). Germline CDR1 reads SGHDN; CDR2 reads FVKESK. CDR3 length: 15 residues. The V end was cut by 4 bases, the J end by 1 base, with 10 bases between. CDR3 coding DNA: TGTGCCAGCAGCCGTGTGACAGGGAACACCGGGGAGCTGTTTTTT. Translating gives CASSRVTGNTGELFF.

The rearrangement joins TRBV7-8 to TRBJ2-1, with a weak D call TRBD2 (6 bases). The V gene's germline CDR1 is SGHVS and CDR2 FQNEAQ. V lost 1 base, J lost 4 bases, and 14 bases lay in between. The CDR3 runs to 16 residues. The CDR3 nucleotides read TGTGCCAGCAGCTTAGATCATACGGGAGCTTACAATGAGCAGTTCTTC. Translating it yields CASSLDHTGAYNEQFF.